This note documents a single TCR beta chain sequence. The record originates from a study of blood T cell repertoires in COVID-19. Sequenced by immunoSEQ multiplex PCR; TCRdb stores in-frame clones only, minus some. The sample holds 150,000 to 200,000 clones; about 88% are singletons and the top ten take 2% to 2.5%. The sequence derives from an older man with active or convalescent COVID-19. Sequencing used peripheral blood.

The CDR3, as DNA: TGCGCCAGCAGCTTGGAACTAGCGGAGACTTACGAGCAGTACTTC. Protein sequence: CASSLELAETYEQYF. The J gene is TRBJ2-7, the V gene TRBV5-1, with TRBD2 matching 8 bases. Germline-derived CDR1 and CDR2 are SGHRS and YFSETQ. V was clipped by 0 bases and J by 4 bases; unmatched bases: 6. The CDR3 is made up of 15 amino acids.